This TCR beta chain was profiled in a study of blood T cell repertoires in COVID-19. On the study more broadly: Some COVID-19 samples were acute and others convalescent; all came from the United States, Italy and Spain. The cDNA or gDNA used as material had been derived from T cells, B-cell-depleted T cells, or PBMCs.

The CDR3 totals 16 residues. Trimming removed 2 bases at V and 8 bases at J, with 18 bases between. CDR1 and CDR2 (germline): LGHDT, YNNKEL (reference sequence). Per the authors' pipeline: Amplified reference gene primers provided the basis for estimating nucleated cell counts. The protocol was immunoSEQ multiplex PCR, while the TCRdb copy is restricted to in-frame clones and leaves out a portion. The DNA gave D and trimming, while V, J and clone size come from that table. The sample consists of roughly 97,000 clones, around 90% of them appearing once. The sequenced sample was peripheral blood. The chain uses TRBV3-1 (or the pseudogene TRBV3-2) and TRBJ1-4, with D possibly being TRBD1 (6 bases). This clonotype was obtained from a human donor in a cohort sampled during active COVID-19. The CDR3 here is CASSQFYRVEDEKLFF. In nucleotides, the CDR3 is TGTGCCAGCAGCCAATTTTACAGGGTAGAAGACGAAAAACTGTTTTTT.